This record looks at one TCR beta chain sequence and its context. Germline CDR1 MGHRA, CDR2 YSYEKL. Trimming removed 4 bases from V and 4 bases from J, with 18 bases in between. This CDR3 has 16 residues. The data belong to a study of blood T cell repertoires in COVID-19. For the study at large: From T cells, B-cell-depleted T cells, or PBMCs came the material, which was cDNA or gDNA.

Data came from immunoSEQ multiplex PCR; TCRdb stores just in-frame clones and leaves some out. Of tens of thousands of clones listed, over 75% are singletons. Sample: peripheral blood. The source is a woman in her sixties or seventies with acute or convalescent COVID-19. The V gene is TRBV4-1, the J gene TRBJ2-3; D might be TRBD1 (6 bases). The CDR3 DNA reads as TGCGCCAGCAGCCGAGTCCGCTCAGGGGATCCAGATACGCAGTATTTT. Its protein is CASSRVRSGDPDTQYF.